The 32 T cell receptor beta chains below come from one sample, sequenced in a study of blood T cells in healthy people across ages. A J-beta primer mix and a sample-barcoded 5' primer were used in a second PCR of roughly 6 to 11 cycles. TCRdb recomputed calls from the 5' RACE reads with MiXCR, one row per CDR3 protein. The sample includes 1 million to 1.2 million distinct CDR3 sequences, 35% to 40% of them seen just once. Sequencing used blood. The source is a man aged 18 to 29 in good health.

The chain joins TRBV12-3 or TRBV12-4 to TRBJ1-4; 7 nucleotides line up with TRBD1. This CDR3 region has 14 residues. V shed 4 bases, J shed 7 bases, and the junction held 6 bases outside the gene matches. The CDR3 region has the DNA TGTGCCAGCAGTTCATCTCAGGGGGTTGAAAAACTGTTTTTT. This translates into CASSSSQGVEKLFF.

The genes are TRBV12-3 or TRBV12-4 and TRBJ2-7; 12 nucleotides align to TRBD1. After removal of 0 bases from V and 7 bases from J, the junction contained 10 bases not matched to a gene. The CDR3 contains 17 residues. CDR3 residues: CASSLAAGTGGYNEQYF. The CDR3, as DNA: TGTGCCAGCAGTTTAGCGGCCGGGACAGGGGGCTACAATGAGCAGTACTTC.

This chain joins TRBV20-1 and TRBJ2-1; 10 nucleotides match TRBD2. V lost 0 bases and J lost 7; bases outside the gene matches: 9. Germline CDR1 and CDR2: DFQATT and SNEGSKA (reference sequence). The CDR3 is 16 residues long. This CDR3 is CSARDISGGVFNEQFF. CDR3 in DNA: TGCAGTGCTAGAGATATAAGCGGGGGGGTGTTTAATGAGCAGTTCTTC.

J is TRBJ1-4 and V is TRBV29-1, with D hard to call. Germline V lookup: CDR1 SQVTM, CDR2 ANQGSEA. The CDR3 contains 14 residues. V was shortened by 2 bases and J by 3 bases, with 10 bases between the two germline ends. In nucleotides, the CDR3 is TGCAGCGTTGAATCATGGAGTGCTAATGAAAAACTGTTTTTT. It is translated as CSVESWSANEKLFF.

This clonotype was seen just once. The chain links TRBV5-4 to TRBJ2-7; maybe TRBD2 (5 bases). The J call may be wrong; the DNA end is better matched by TRBJ2-5. CDR3 size: 12 residues. CDR1 and CDR2 from the germline V gene are SGHNT and YYREEE (reference sequence). CDR3 bases: TGTGCCAGCAATTGGGAGCAAGAGACCCAGTACTTC. Translated: CASNWEQETQYF.

The chain couples TRBV4-2 to TRBJ1-1, with 8 bases lining up with TRBD1. Trimming cost V 1 base and J 1 base; bases outside gene matches: 8. The CDR3 covers 17 residues. Per germline, CDR1 LGHNA and CDR2 YNFKEQ. The CDR3 nucleotides are TGTGCCAGCAGCCAAGTGACAGGGGCGTATAGGAACACTGAAGCTTTCTTT. As protein: CASSQVTGAYRNTEAFF.

This clonotype came up a few times. The chain employs TRBV6-2 or TRBV6-3 and TRBJ1-2; D is uncertain. Deletions cut 0 bases from V and 4 bases from J, with 3 bases between. This CDR3 contains 12 residues. The germline gives CDR1 MNHEY, CDR2 SVGEGT. CDR3 DNA sequence: TGTGCCAGCAGTTACTCGGTCTATGGCTACACCTTC. As protein: CASSYSVYGYTF.

The chain carries TRBV11-2 and TRBJ2-7; D possibly corresponds to TRBD2 (5 bases). The ends were cut back, 2 bases at V and 4 bases at J, with 18 bases in the middle. The CDR3 contains 16 residues. Germline-derived CDR1 and CDR2 are SGHAT and FQNNGV. The CDR3 DNA is TGTGCCAGCAGCTTAATGCAGGACGGAACGGGGTACGAGCAGTACTTC. Its protein is CASSLMQDGTGYEQYF.

The J gene is TRBJ1-1, the V gene TRBV11-2; D is uncertain. The CDR3 length is 17 residues. CDR1 SGHAT and CDR2 FQNNGV come from the germline V gene. Trimming cost V 0 bases and J 1 base, with 15 bases left between them. In nucleotides, the CDR3 is TGTGCCAGCAGCTTAGATTCCAGTTCAAGGTCGAACACTGAAGCTTTCTTT. As protein: CASSLDSSSRSNTEAFF.

A word on this clonotype: One end of the junction fails to match germline, which may point to a read error. This chain uses TRBV20-1 with TRBJ2-1; no clear D. The CDR3 length is 13 residues. Germline assignment: CDR1 DFQATT and CDR2 SNEGSKA (reference sequence). The CDR3 reads CSARTSYYNERFF. In DNA form, the CDR3 reads TGCAGTGCTAGAACTTCGTACTACAATGAGCGGTTCTTC.

With regard to this clonotype: A junction end diverges from the germline sequence, so it may reflect a read error. The chain employs TRBV6-1 and TRBJ2-1; 12 bases map to TRBD2. Germline lookup yields CDR1 MNHNS and CDR2 SASEGT. The CDR3 loop spans 19 amino acids. DNA of the CDR3: TGTGCCAGCAGGGACCCGACTAGCGGGGGATTAAGCTCCTACAATGAGCAGTTATTC. Translated, it gives CASRDPTSGGLSSYNEQLF.

The genes are TRBV12-3 or TRBV12-4 and TRBJ2-2; D call uncertain. The CDR3 loop spans 13 amino acids. The V end lost 3 bases, the J end lost 8 bases, and 10 bases lay between the germline ends. CDR3 in amino acids: CASSFVPTGELFF. The CDR3 DNA is TGTGCCAGCAGTTTTGTCCCTACGGGGGAGCTGTTTTTT.

This clonotype was counted only a few times. This chain connects TRBV12-3 or TRBV12-4 to TRBJ2-2, with 9 bases that match TRBD2. Germline trimming cut 5 bases from V and 2 bases from J; bases unmatched to any gene: 21. The CDR3 is 21 amino acids. CDR3 nucleotides: TGTGCCAGCAGTGGGCCGGGACTAGCCCTCTCCCAATCCTATAACACCGGGGAGCTGTTTTTT. Its protein product is CASSGPGLALSQSYNTGELFF.

The V gene is TRBV12-3 or TRBV12-4, the J gene TRBJ2-1, with a weak D call TRBD1 (5 bases). The CDR3 is 17 amino acids. V lost 5 bases, J lost 0 bases, and 17 bases lay in between. The CDR3 loop is CASSLGKGKSSYNEQFF. DNA for the CDR3: TGTGCCAGCAGTCTAGGGAAGGGGAAAAGCTCCTACAATGAGCAGTTCTTC.

V and J are TRBV27 and TRBJ1-1; no clear D gene. This CDR3 has 15 residues. V lost 9 bases to trimming and J lost 1 base, with 18 bases between them. Germline V gene lookup returns CDR1 MNHEY and CDR2 SMNVEV (reference sequence). The CDR3 loop reads CASHFGSETNTEAFF. DNA for the CDR3: TGTGCCAGTCATTTTGGGTCAGAAACGAACACTGAAGCTTTCTTT.

This chain joins TRBV7-2 and TRBJ1-4; D is ambiguous. The CDR3 extends over 17 amino acids. Germline V gene data show CDR1 as SGHTA and CDR2 as FQGNSA. V gave up 0 bases and J gave up 2 bases, with 13 bases separating them. The CDR3 DNA reads as TGTGCCAGCAGCTTAGCGGGAAGTCAACTTACTAATGAAAAACTGTTTTTT. Protein product: CASSLAGSQLTNEKLFF.

This clonotype has more than one count but fewer than ten. The rearrangement uses TRBV20-1 and TRBJ1-1; 8 nucleotides match TRBD1. Trimming at V came to 2 bases and at J to 5 bases, leaving 7 bases not matched to a gene. Per germline, CDR1 DFQATT and CDR2 SNEGSKA (reference sequence). CDR3 length equals 14 residues. CDR3 loop: CSARRTGMGTEAFF. The CDR3 DNA follows: TGCAGTGCTAGAAGGACAGGGATGGGTACTGAAGCTTTCTTT.

Comment on this clonotype: Just one base apart from a much larger clone, this may be a read error. The V call is TRBV6-5, the J call TRBJ2-1; no clear D. Per the germline V gene, CDR1 is MNHEY and CDR2 is SVGAGI. CDR3 length equals 11 residues. CDR3 DNA sequence: TGTGCCAGCAGTTACGTTGATGAGCAGGTCTTC. Encoded protein: CASSYVDEQVF.

Only a few counts were recorded for this clonotype. V and J are TRBV20-1 and TRBJ1-5; D uncertain. Germline V gene lookup returns CDR1 DFQATT and CDR2 SNEGSKA (reference sequence). Trimming cost V 0 bases and J 7 bases, with 13 bases left between them. This CDR3 region has 14 residues. Here the CDR3 reads CSARDVGEGQPQHF. Written as DNA, the CDR3 is TGCAGTGCTAGAGATGTCGGGGAAGGACAGCCCCAGCATTTT.

This clonotype has only a few counts. The CDR3 DNA reads TGTGCCAGCTCGAACTTAGGGGCCGGGGAGCTGTTTTTT. Its translation: CASSNLGAGELFF. The chain joins TRBV25-1 to TRBJ2-2; tentatively, D is TRBD1 (5 bases). V lost 8 bases and J lost 6, with 13 bases in between. From germline, CDR1 is MGHDK and CDR2 SYGVNS. The CDR3 contains 13 residues.

This clonotype turned up a few times. The rearrangement uses TRBV10-3 and TRBJ1-1, with TRBD1 matching over 7 bases. The CDR3 runs 14 residues. With V trimmed by 8 bases and J by 4 bases, 10 bases remained unmatched. Per germline, CDR1 ENHRY and CDR2 SYGVKD. CDR3 protein: CAIGAITGVTEAFF. The CDR3 nucleotides read TGTGCCATCGGAGCAATCACAGGGGTCACTGAAGCTTTCTTT.

In DNA, the CDR3 is TGTGCCATCAGTGAAGGTGCAGGGAGTCGCAATGAGCAGTACTTC. Translating gives CAISEGAGSRNEQYF. The chain carries TRBV10-3 and TRBJ2-7, with D perhaps assigned TRBD1 or TRBD2 (5 bases each). CDR1 and CDR2 from the germline V gene are ENHRY and SYGVKD. This CDR3 region has 15 residues. V was shortened by 3 bases and J by 7 bases, with 19 bases between the two germline ends.

This clonotype was detected many times. The junction shows a germline mismatch at one end, possibly a read error. The chain uses TRBV12-3 or TRBV12-4 and TRBJ2-1; D might be TRBD2 (6 bases). The CDR3 loop spans 12 amino acids. CDR3 sequence reads: CASSLTSNEQFF. DNA of the CDR3: TGCGCCAGCAGCTTGACTAGTAATGAGCAGTTCTTC.

The sample holds a few counts of this clonotype. This sequence joins TRBV7-8 and TRBJ2-2, with unresolved D. The germline gives CDR1 SGHVS, CDR2 FQNEAQ. V was cut by 2 bases and J by 4 bases, with 23 bases left in between. This CDR3 region has 19 residues. The CDR3 DNA is TGTGCCAGCAGCTTATTTTTCTCGTCGTCAGATCGCGGCACCGGGGAGCTGTTTTTT. It specifies CASSLFFSSSDRGTGELFF.

The CDR3 reads CASSQVGGGRAKNIQYF. The CDR3 DNA is TGTGCCAGCAGCCAAGTTGGCGGAGGGAGAGCCAAAAACATTCAGTACTTC. The chain links TRBV3-1 to TRBJ2-4, with a weak D call TRBD2 (6 bases). The ends were cut back, 1 base at V and 0 bases at J, with 13 bases in the middle. There are 17 residues in the CDR3. Germline CDR1 and CDR2: LGHDT and YNNKEL (reference sequence).

The chain uses TRBV15 and TRBJ1-5; D is unclear. V was shortened by 0 bases and J by 3 bases, with 6 bases between the two germline ends. This CDR3 is built from 14 residues. Germline loops: CDR1 LNHNV, CDR2 YYDKDF (reference sequence). The CDR3 region has the DNA TGTGCCACCAGCAGAGAACGAGACAATCAGCCCCAGCATTTT. As protein: CATSRERDNQPQHF.

This sequence joins TRBV29-1 and TRBJ1-1; D is unresolved. Deletions cut 4 bases from V and 8 bases from J, with 11 bases between. This CDR3 has 11 amino acids. Germline CDR1 SQVTM, CDR2 ANQGSEA. In nucleotides, the CDR3 is TGCAGCGTTGGGGGTGGCGGGGAAGCTTTCTTT. Its translation is CSVGGGGEAFF.

The count of this clonotype is one. One end of the junction varies from germline; a read error may be responsible. The chain uses TRBV7-3 and TRBJ1-1; perhaps TRBD1 as D (6 bases). The length of the CDR3 is 14 residues. Germline values: CDR1 SGHTA, CDR2 FQGTGA. This chain's CDR3 is CASSITGFDTEAFF. The CDR3 DNA follows: TGTGCCAGCAGCATAACAGGGTTCGACACTGAAGCTTTCTTT.

This clonotype has more than one count but fewer than ten. The V and J genes are TRBV6-6 and TRBJ2-2; D gene unclear. CDR1 MNHNY and CDR2 SVGAGI come from the germline V gene (reference sequence). Between the trimmed V and J ends, which lost 4 bases and 6 bases, there was a span of 9 bases. The CDR3 has 13 residues. CDR3 bases: TGTGCCAGCAGTTCAGGAAAGGCCGGGGAGCTGTTTTTT. This translates into CASSSGKAGELFF.

In its sample, this clonotype was seen many times. The CDR3, as DNA: TGTGCCAGCAGTCCCGGACAGGGTGTGGGCATTCAGTACTTC. It is translated as CASSPGQGVGIQYF. The chain links TRBV12-3 or TRBV12-4 to TRBJ2-4, with TRBD1 identical over 8 bases. Germline trimming cut 5 bases from V and 9 bases from J; bases unmatched to any gene: 9. CDR3 length: 14 amino acids.

This clonotype occurred a few times. The chain combines TRBV3-1 with TRBJ2-7, with D perhaps being TRBD1 or TRBD2 (6 bases each). Germline assignment: CDR1 LGHDT and CDR2 YNNKEL (reference sequence). Trimming took off 0 bases at V and 4 bases at J, with 13 bases between the two ends. CDR3 length: 15 residues. CDR3 protein: CASSQEGGLRYEQYF. The CDR3 DNA reads as TGTGCCAGCAGCCAAGAAGGGGGGCTGAGGTACGAGCAGTACTTC.

This clonotype was observed a few times. The gene calls are TRBV6-1 and TRBJ1-6, with D perhaps matching TRBD1 (6 bases). Per the germline V gene, CDR1 is MNHNS and CDR2 is SASEGT. V was pared by 4 bases and J by 7 bases, with 11 bases between. The CDR3 has 14 residues. As DNA, the CDR3 is TGTGCCAGCAGTGTAGCACAGGGAAATTCACCCCTCCACTTT. This gives the protein CASSVAQGNSPLHF.